The present entry profiles one TCR beta chain with its context. This sample stems from a study of blood T cell repertoires in COVID-19. About the research overall: Whether acute or convalescent, the COVID-19 samples came from the United States, Italy and Spain.

In the original analysis: It was from reference gene primer amplification that nucleated cell counts were estimated. Sequencing used immunoSEQ multiplex PCR; TCRdb keeps in-frame clones, though not all of them. That table supplies the V and J calls and clone size; D and trimming were determined from the DNA. Of some 390,000 clones in the sample, around 89% were seen once. The CDR3 has 15 residues. Looked up from germline, CDR1 is SGHRS and CDR2 is YFSETQ. J lost 1 base, V lost 4 bases, and 5 bases had no gene match. Material for sequencing was PBMCs or T cells enriched from blood (not recorded which). The chain uses TRBV5-1 and TRBJ2-5, with TRBD1 identical over 9 bases. The clonotype was recovered from a man aged 25 to 40 who had recovered from COVID-19. The CDR3 region has the DNA TGCGCCAGCAGCATGGGACAGGGCTCCCAAGAGACCCAGTACTTC. It translates to CASSMGQGSQETQYF.